This T cell receptor beta chain was observed in a study of blood T cell repertoires in COVID-19. Study as a whole: The analysed material was cDNA or gDNA that came from T cells, B-cell-depleted T cells, or PBMCs.

Authors' data handling: Reference gene primers were amplified, and this amplification served to estimate nucleated cell counts. TCRdb's copy holds only in-frame clones and misses some; the assay was immunoSEQ multiplex PCR. V, J and clone size are taken as reported in that table, and D and trimming were inferred from the DNA itself. This sample has about 220,000 clones, with over 75% found just once. CDR3 length equals 16 residues. CDR1 is SEHNR, CDR2 FQNEAQ, per germline (reference sequence). V dropped 4 bases and J dropped 4 bases, with 16 bases sitting between them. Participants' reported clinical history set cohort assignment. Symptom resolution, clearance, or two negative PCRs marked donors in Cohort 3 as recovered.

This chain links TRBV7-9 with TRBJ2-2, with a weak D call TRBD2 (5 bases). Sequencing was done on a sample of PBMCs or T cells enriched from blood (not recorded which). This clonotype was sampled from a woman in her sixties or seventies who had recovered from COVID-19. CDR3 residues: CASSSPRGESTGELFF. CDR3 nucleotide sequence: TGTGCCAGCAGCTCTCCTCGGGGAGAAAGCACCGGGGAGCTGTTTTTT.